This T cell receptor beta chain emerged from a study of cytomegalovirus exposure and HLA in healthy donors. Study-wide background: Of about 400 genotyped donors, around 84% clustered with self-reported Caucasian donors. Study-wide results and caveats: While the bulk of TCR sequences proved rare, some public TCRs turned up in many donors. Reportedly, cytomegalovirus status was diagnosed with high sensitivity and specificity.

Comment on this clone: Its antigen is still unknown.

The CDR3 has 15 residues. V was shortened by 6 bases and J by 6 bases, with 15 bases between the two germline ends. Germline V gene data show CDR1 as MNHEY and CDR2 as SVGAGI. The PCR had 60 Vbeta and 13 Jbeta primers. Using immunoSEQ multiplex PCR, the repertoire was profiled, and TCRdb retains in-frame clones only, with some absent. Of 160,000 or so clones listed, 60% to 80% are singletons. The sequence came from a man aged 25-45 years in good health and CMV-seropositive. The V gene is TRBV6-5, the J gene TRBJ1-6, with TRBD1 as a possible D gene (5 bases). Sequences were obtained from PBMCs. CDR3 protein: CASSPSGTGNSPLHF. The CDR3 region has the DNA TGTGCCAGCAGCCCCTCAGGGACTGGTAATTCACCCCTCCACTTT.